This TCR beta chain was sequenced during a study of T-cell memory formation after mild COVID-19. Barcoded TCR alpha and TCR beta cDNA libraries with UMIs came from 5'RACE using constant-segment primers. TCRdb processed the 5' RACE reads anew with MiXCR; each CDR3 protein has one entry. The sample carries 530,000 or so distinct CDR3 sequences, approximately 15% recorded once. Overall study results and limits: Clones that contracted from day 15 to 85 had balanced CD4/CD8; later expanders were CD4+ biased. In pre-infection memory, a portion of responding clones appeared, which suggested that cross-reactive memory joined.

Concerning this clonotype: Its antigen is not identified.

The ends were cut back, 0 bases at V and 6 bases at J, with 13 bases in the middle. The CDR3 sequence is 14 residues long. Germline V gene sequence: CDR1 SGHRS, CDR2 YFSETQ. This clonotype was sampled from an adult woman who had mild COVID-19 (a few samples of this study predate the infection). Cell type and time point are not known. The sample comprised PBMCs or a T cell subset sorted from them (not recorded which). This chain links TRBV5-1 with TRBJ2-7; TRBD1 or TRBD2 may be the D gene (5 bases each). CDR3 coding DNA: TGCGCCAGCAGCTTGGTGGGGGAAGTGGGCGAGCAGTACTTC. The encoded protein is CASSLVGEVGEQYF.